Following are 20 T cell receptor beta chains from one sample sequenced in a study of blood T cell repertoires in COVID-19. The assay was immunoSEQ multiplex PCR, and TCRdb's table has in-frame clones only and misses some. The sample has some 49,000 clones, 80% to 90% seen once. The sequenced sample consisted of peripheral blood. The receptors derive from a woman in her sixties or seventies with acute or convalescent COVID-19.

This sequence joins TRBV10-3 and TRBJ2-7; D may be TRBD2 (7 bases). Germline loops: CDR1 ENHRY, CDR2 SYGVKD. Trimming removed 11 bases from V and 5 bases from J, with 16 bases in between. The CDR3 contains 12 residues. This chain's CDR3 is CAVRGAGDEQYF. In DNA form, the CDR3 reads TGTGCCGTAAGGGGGGCGGGGGACGAGCAGTACTTC.

The J gene is TRBJ1-2, the V gene TRBV7-8, with 10 bases aligning to TRBD1. Germline CDR1 reads SGHVS; CDR2 reads FQNEAQ. After removal of 2 bases from V and 7 bases from J, the junction contained 10 bases not matched to a gene. The CDR3 is made up of 16 amino acids. The CDR3 DNA reads as TGTGCCAGCAGCTTAAGAGGCTGGACAGGGGGTCGTGGCTACACCTTC. It is translated as CASSLRGWTGGRGYTF.

The chain employs TRBV6-6 and TRBJ2-4; 11 bases align to TRBD2. This CDR3 has 15 residues. Trimming took 0 bases from V and 8 from J; bases not matched to a gene: 3. Germline lookup yields CDR1 MNHNY and CDR2 SVGAGI (reference sequence). Here the CDR3 reads CASSYSLLAGDIQYF. The CDR3, as DNA: TGTGCCAGCAGTTACTCGTTACTAGCGGGAGACATTCAGTACTTC.

The chain combines TRBV3-1 (or the pseudogene TRBV3-2) with TRBJ2-5, with TRBD2 identical over 14 bases. Germline CDR1 LGHDT, CDR2 YNNKEL (reference sequence). Trimming cost V 1 base and J 3 bases; bases outside gene matches: 7. The CDR3 runs to 18 residues. CDR3 region: CASSQVLPGLAGEETQYF. The DNA for the CDR3 is TGTGCCAGCAGCCAAGTGCTTCCGGGACTAGCGGGAGAAGAGACCCAGTACTTC.

The gene calls are TRBV5-1 and TRBJ2-3, with D possibly TRBD2 on 5 matching bases. Trimming left V 5 bases short and J 5 bases short, with 15 bases between. The CDR3 covers 14 residues. Looked up from germline, CDR1 is SGHRS and CDR2 is YFSETQ. The chain's CDR3 is CASSLAAAGDTQYF. The CDR3 DNA follows: TGCGCCAGCAGTCTAGCAGCCGCGGGAGATACGCAGTATTTT.

To note about this clone: Other DNA sequences in the sample encode the same CDR3. The chain recombines TRBV6-2 or TRBV6-3 with TRBJ1-1; 8 nucleotides agree with TRBD1. The CDR3 loop spans 11 amino acids. Germline V CDR1 and CDR2: MNHEY, SVGEGT. V lost 6 bases to trimming and J lost 8 bases; unmatched junction nucleotides: 2. The CDR3 loop reads CASSQGAEAFF. DNA of the CDR3: TGTGCCAGCAGCCAGGGGGCCGAAGCTTTCTTT.

The chain has TRBV20-1 and TRBJ1-5; D gene uncertain. The CDR3 contains 14 residues. Per germline, CDR1 DFQATT and CDR2 SNEGSKA (reference sequence). The V end lost 3 bases, the J end lost 2 bases, and 11 bases lay between the germline ends. Here the CDR3 reads CSASTGLGNQPQHF. CDR3 sequence (DNA): TGCAGTGCTAGTACCGGGTTGGGCAATCAGCCCCAGCATTTT.

The rearrangement joins TRBV28 to TRBJ1-1; a possible D gene is TRBD1 (5 bases). The CDR3 sequence is 14 residues long. Trimming pared 2 bases from V and 0 bases from J, leaving 7 bases between. Germline V gene lookup returns CDR1 MDHEN and CDR2 SYDVKM. CDR3 DNA sequence: TGTGCCAGCAGTTTACAGACAGTGAACACTGAAGCTTTCTTT. Translation: CASSLQTVNTEAFF.

This clone came up once. V gene TRBV7-2 combines with J gene TRBJ1-2, with D possibly matching TRBD1 (5 bases). The CDR3 totals 13 residues. With 5 bases removed from V and 1 base from J, the gap between germline ends came to 8 bases. Germline V gives CDR1 SGHTA, CDR2 FQGNSA. The CDR3 loop reads CASSGGVNYGYTF. Here the CDR3 DNA reads TGTGCCAGCAGCGGGGGGGTTAACTATGGCTACACCTTC.

This chain links TRBV4-1 with TRBJ1-5; the D gene is possibly TRBD1 (5 bases). The CDR3 extends over 15 amino acids. Germline CDR1 and CDR2: MGHRA and YSYEKL. Trimming pared 1 base from V and 7 bases from J, leaving 14 bases between. The CDR3 DNA reads as TGCGCCAGCAGCCAAGGCCTGGGGGGAAACCAGCCCCAGCATTTT. This sequence encodes CASSQGLGGNQPQHF.

This clone has just one count. The V gene is TRBV19, the J gene TRBJ1-2; no clear D. This CDR3 spans 12 amino acids. With 5 bases removed from V and 4 bases from J, the gap between germline ends came to 8 bases. The germline V gene encodes CDR1 LNHDA and CDR2 SQIVND (reference sequence). CDR3 region: CASSPDFYGYTF. In DNA, the CDR3 is TGTGCCAGTAGTCCGGACTTCTATGGCTACACCTTC.

The chain couples TRBV28 to TRBJ2-2; 13 nucleotides align to TRBD2. With 3 bases clipped from V and 0 bases from J, the junction kept 7 bases outside the gene matches. Germline-derived CDR1 and CDR2 are MDHEN and SYDVKM. The CDR3 length is 19 residues. The CDR3 here is CASSFAMGLAGPNTGELFF. CDR3 nucleotides: TGTGCCAGCAGTTTCGCCATGGGACTAGCGGGACCGAACACCGGGGAGCTGTTTTTT.

The chain links TRBV20-1 to TRBJ1-1; D unresolved. This CDR3 contains 11 residues. Per the germline V gene, CDR1 is DFQATT and CDR2 is SNEGSKA (reference sequence). Trimming left V 0 bases short and J 8 bases short, with 7 bases between. CDR3 loop: CSAREAGEAFF. In nucleotides, the CDR3 is TGCAGTGCTAGAGAGGCAGGCGAAGCTTTCTTT.

The chain links TRBV28 to TRBJ1-4; D is possibly TRBD1 (6 bases). Trimming removed 6 bases at V and 10 bases at J, with 18 bases between. The CDR3 spans 14 residues. The germline V gene encodes CDR1 MDHEN and CDR2 SYDVKM. The chain's CDR3 is CASRTGTTVGKLFF. As DNA, the CDR3 is TGTGCCAGCAGGACCGGGACAACGGTTGGAAAACTGTTTTTT.

The chain employs TRBV19 and TRBJ2-7, with 9 bases that match TRBD1. Germline lookup yields CDR1 LNHDA and CDR2 SQIVND (reference sequence). V shed 3 bases, J shed 2 bases, and the junction held 2 bases outside the gene matches. CDR3 length equals 14 residues. For the CDR3, the DNA is TGTGCCAGTAGTATTGGGACAGGGACCTACGAGCAGTACTTC. This codes for CASSIGTGTYEQYF.

The count of this clone is one. The J gene is TRBJ2-2, the V gene TRBV28, with TRBD2 as a possible D gene (6 bases). The germline V and J ends were trimmed by 8 bases and 5 bases, with 15 bases remaining between them. The CDR3 runs 14 residues. Germline-derived CDR1 and CDR2 are MDHEN and SYDVKM. The CDR3 nucleotides read TGTGCCAGCCAGGGACTGCCCGGAACCGGGGAGCTGTTTTTT. As protein: CASQGLPGTGELFF.

V and J are TRBV2 and TRBJ1-6; D is uncertain. CDR3 length equals 15 residues. V lost 5 bases and J 7 bases, leaving 15 bases between the germline ends. Germline loops: CDR1 SNHLY, CDR2 FYNNEI. The CDR3 here is CASSTSRVHNSPLHF. DNA of the CDR3: TGTGCCAGCAGTACCTCACGGGTCCACAATTCACCCCTCCACTTT.

The chain couples TRBV3-1 (or the pseudogene TRBV3-2) to TRBJ1-4; D not certain. This CDR3 has 13 amino acids. Trimming removed 2 bases at V and 13 bases at J, with 14 bases between. CDR1 LGHDT and CDR2 YNNKEL come from the germline V gene (reference sequence). In nucleotides, the CDR3 is TGTGCCAGCAGCCAAATCTGGCGGTCAGCACTGTTTTTT. It encodes CASSQIWRSALFF.

This clone was seen only once. Other nucleotide sequences in the sample specify the same CDR3. DNA for the CDR3: TGTGCCAGCAGTTACTCCGCGCTTAATGGCTACACCTTC. Residues: CASSYSALNGYTF. This rearrangement joins TRBV6-5 to TRBJ1-2; D is unclear. This CDR3 region has 13 residues. The ends were cut back, 0 bases at V and 6 bases at J, with 8 bases in the middle. Germline assignment: CDR1 MNHEY and CDR2 SVGAGI.

This clone was found a few times. The chain links TRBV9 to TRBJ2-7, with 8 positions matching TRBD1. The germline gives CDR1 SGDLS, CDR2 YYNGEE. This CDR3 has 13 residues. The J segment lost 5 bases and the V segment lost 3 bases, leaving 4 bases of the junction unmatched. The CDR3: CASSADRDHEQYF. The CDR3 DNA is TGTGCCAGCAGCGCGGACAGGGACCACGAGCAGTACTTC.